This is a list of T cell receptor beta chains from one sample in a study of blood T cell repertoires in COVID-19. TCRdb keeps only in-frame clones here, not all; method: immunoSEQ multiplex PCR. This table has some 150,000 clones, roughly 80% appearing once. Sequenced sample: peripheral blood. Every receptor here comes from a man at least 80 years old with acute or convalescent COVID-19. Both conserved end residues are part of each CDR3. D genes are given only for firm matches. For some rows the clone size is stated as once, few or many, or as a class when expanded; others skip it.

len,v_gene,d_gene,abundance,j_gene,CDR3nt,CDR3aa
14,TRBV6-5,TRBD1,few,TRBJ1-1,TGTGCCAGCAGGACAGGGGGCGCACAAACTGAAGCTTTCTTT,CASRTGGAQTEAFF
12,TRBV3-1/TRBV3-2,NA,once,TRBJ1-1,TGTGCCAGCAGCCAGCCCGCGGGGCCCGCTTTCTTT,CASSQPAGPAFF
14,TRBV7-2,NA,NA,TRBJ2-5,TGTGCCAGCAGCAAACGGGACTCCCCGGGGACCCAGTACTTC,CASSKRDSPGTQYF
14,TRBV7-8,NA,NA,TRBJ2-3,TGTGCCACCTCCTTTAGCGGCTTCACAGATACGCAGTATTTT,CATSFSGFTDTQYF
16,TRBV7-2,TRBD2,NA,TRBJ2-2,TGTGCCAGCAGCTTGATCAGCGGGGGATCGACCGGGGAGCTGTTTTTT,CASSLISGGSTGELFF
18,TRBV28,TRBD1,NA,TRBJ2-5,TGTGCCAGCAGGCTCTCGGCTCCGACAGGGGCGCAGGGAGAGACCCAGTACTTC,CASRLSAPTGAQGETQYF
14,TRBV15,TRBD1,NA,TRBJ1-1,TGTGCCACTGCTAAGGACAGGGGTTGGACTGAAGCTTTCTTT,CATAKDRGWTEAFF
13,TRBV6-5,NA,NA,TRBJ1-2,TGTGCCAGCAGAAGGACACAAAACTATGGCTACACCTTC,CASRRTQNYGYTF
13,TRBV18,TRBD1,NA,TRBJ1-1,TGTGCCAGCTCAACCGGGACAGCCACTGAAGCTTTCTTT,CASSTGTATEAFF
15,TRBV6-1,NA,NA,TRBJ2-7,TGTGCCAGCAGTGAAGGGGCCCCTGGGTTCTACGAGCAGTACTTC,CASSEGAPGFYEQYF
14,TRBV30,TRBD1,NA,TRBJ1-5,TGTGCCTGGAGTGGAGGGACAGGGAATCAGCCCCAGCATTTT,CAWSGGTGNQPQHF
13,TRBV6-5,NA,NA,TRBJ2-3,TGTGCCAGCAGTTCGGTCGGCACAGATACGCAGTATTTT,CASSSVGTDTQYF
14,TRBV5-1,NA,NA,TRBJ1-1,TGCGCCAGCCGCCCGGCGGGTTTGAACACTGAAGCTTTCTTT,CASRPAGLNTEAFF
15,TRBV24-1,NA,once,TRBJ2-5,TGTGCCACCAGTGATGGTAGACAGTTCCAAGAGACCCAGTACTTC,CATSDGRQFQETQYF
15,TRBV7-8,NA,few,TRBJ2-5,TGTGCCAGCAGCCTGCGGCAGGGGATCCAAGAGACCCAGTACTTC,CASSLRQGIQETQYF
17,TRBV11-2,TRBD1,few,TRBJ1-2,TGTGCCAGCAGCACCACCGGGACAGGGGGTGCCTTCTATGGCTACACCTTC,CASSTTGTGGAFYGYTF
16,TRBV19,TRBD1,once,TRBJ1-3,TGTGCCAGTAGGCCCCCCGGACAGGGGGCCGTAAACACCATATATTTT,CASRPPGQGAVNTIYF
13,TRBV30,TRBD2,NA,TRBJ2-3,TGTGCCTGTGTTAGCGGGGCCGGCGGTACGCAGTATTTT,CACVSGAGGTQYF
15,TRBV5-1,NA,NA,TRBJ2-4,TGCGCCAGCAGTCCGGACCCAGGGCGTGAAAACATTCAGTACTTC,CASSPDPGRENIQYF
15,TRBV24-1,TRBD1,NA,TRBJ1-1,TGTGCCACCAGTGATTCGGGGGACAGGGCCACTGAAGCTTTCTTT,CATSDSGDRATEAFF
15,TRBV9,TRBD2,NA,TRBJ2-2,TGTGCCAGCAGCCGCGGGGGGCTCAACACCGGGGAGCTGTTTTTT,CASSRGGLNTGELFF
13,TRBV7-2,NA,NA,TRBJ1-1,TGTGCCAGCAGCTTAAGACAGGACCCTGAAGCTTTCTTT,CASSLRQDPEAFF
15,TRBV27,TRBD1,many,TRBJ1-6,TGTGCCAGCAGTTTAAATTGGGACAGAAGTTCACCCCTCCACTTT,CASSLNWDRSSPLHF
16,TRBV5-1,TRBD1,NA,TRBJ2-3,TGCGCCAGCAGCTTGATGGGGACAGGGGGGGCAGATACGCAGTATTTT,CASSLMGTGGADTQYF
13,TRBV7-9,NA,NA,TRBJ1-1,TGTGTCTGGACAGCAGCGGCGAACACTGAAGCTTTCTTT,CVWTAAANTEAFF
14,TRBV28,NA,NA,TRBJ2-2,TGTGCCAGCAGCTGGGGAGCGTACACCGGGGAGCTGTTTTTT,CASSWGAYTGELFF
14,TRBV24-1,NA,NA,TRBJ1-6,TGTGCCACCAGTGACCCTCCAGTGCATTCACCCCTCCACTTT,CATSDPPVHSPLHF
16,TRBV19,NA,NA,TRBJ2-2,TGTGCCAGTAGTAGGTCCGGGGTGATGGGCACCGGGGAGCTGTTTTTT,CASSRSGVMGTGELFF
14,TRBV29-1,TRBD1,many,TRBJ1-1,TGCAGCGTTCCCAATGGACAGGGGAACACTGAAGCTTTCTTT,CSVPNGQGNTEAFF
15,TRBV5-4,TRBD2,NA,TRBJ2-5,TGTGCCAGCAGCGTGACTAGCGGGGGGACAGAGACCCAGTACTTC,CASSVTSGGTETQYF
14,TRBV5-6,NA,NA,TRBJ1-4,TGTGCCAGCAGCTCCTGGCCGGGAGTCGGTAAACTGTTTTTT,CASSSWPGVGKLFF
16,TRBV18,NA,once,TRBJ2-3,TGTGCCAGCTCACCCATTATAGACTCTAGCACAGATACGCAGTATTTT,CASSPIIDSSTDTQYF
15,TRBV2,NA,NA,TRBJ2-1,TGTGCCAGCAGTGAATTCCGGAGCGCCCGGAATGAGCAGTTCTTC,CASSEFRSARNEQFF
16,TRBV2,NA,NA,TRBJ2-3,TGTGCCAGCACCGCCTCCTGGACTACGGGCACAGATACGCAGTATTTT,CASTASWTTGTDTQYF
15,TRBV6-6,TRBD1,NA,TRBJ1-1,TGTGCCAGCAGTAGGAGAGGGACAGTTACTACTGAAGCTTTCTTT,CASSRRGTVTTEAFF
16,TRBV3-1/TRBV3-2,TRBD1,NA,TRBJ1-6,TGTGCCAGCAGCCAAGGGGCCAGGGGGCTGGCTTCACCCCTCCACTTT,CASSQGARGLASPLHF
14,TRBV10-3,NA,NA,TRBJ1-1,TGTGCCATCAGTGAGGGCAGGGCGAACACTGAAGCTTTCTTT,CAISEGRANTEAFF
15,TRBV5-1,TRBD1,NA,TRBJ1-1,TGCGCCAGCAGCTTGGCGGGGACAGTTTACACTGAAGCTTTCTTT,CASSLAGTVYTEAFF
13,TRBV7-9,TRBD1,NA,TRBJ2-7,TGTGCCAGCAGAAGGACAGGGAGCAACGAGCAGTACTTC,CASRRTGSNEQYF
16,TRBV7-3,NA,NA,TRBJ2-1,TGTGCCAGCAGCTTTTTGGGGTCGGGGATCTTCAATGAGCAGTTCTTC,CASSFLGSGIFNEQFF
14,TRBV27,TRBD1,NA,TRBJ2-5,TGTGCCAGCAGTTTACAGGGGGCTAGGGAGACCCAGTACTTC,CASSLQGARETQYF